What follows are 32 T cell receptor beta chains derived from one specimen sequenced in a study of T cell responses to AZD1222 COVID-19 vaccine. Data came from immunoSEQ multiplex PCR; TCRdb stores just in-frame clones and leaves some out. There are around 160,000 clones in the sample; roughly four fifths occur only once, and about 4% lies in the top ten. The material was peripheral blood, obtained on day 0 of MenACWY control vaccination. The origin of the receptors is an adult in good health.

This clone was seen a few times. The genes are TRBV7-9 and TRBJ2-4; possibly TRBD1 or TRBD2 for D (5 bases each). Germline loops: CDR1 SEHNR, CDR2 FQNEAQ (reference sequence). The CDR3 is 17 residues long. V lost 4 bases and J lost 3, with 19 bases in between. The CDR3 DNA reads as TGTGCCAGCAGCTCAGGGACCCTCTCGGTCGGCAAAAACATTCAGTACTTC. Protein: CASSSGTLSVGKNIQYF.

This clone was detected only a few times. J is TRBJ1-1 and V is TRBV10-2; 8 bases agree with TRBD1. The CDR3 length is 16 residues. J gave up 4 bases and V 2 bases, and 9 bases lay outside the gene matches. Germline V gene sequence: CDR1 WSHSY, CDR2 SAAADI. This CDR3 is CASSEAGGWIGTEAFF. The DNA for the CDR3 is TGCGCCAGCAGTGAGGCAGGGGGCTGGATTGGCACTGAAGCTTTCTTT.

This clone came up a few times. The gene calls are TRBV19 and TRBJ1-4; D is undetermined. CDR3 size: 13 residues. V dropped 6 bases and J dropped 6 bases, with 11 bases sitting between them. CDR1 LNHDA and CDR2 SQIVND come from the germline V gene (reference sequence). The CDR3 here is CASSKALYEKLFF. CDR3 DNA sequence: TGTGCCAGTAGCAAGGCACTTTATGAAAAACTGTTTTTT.

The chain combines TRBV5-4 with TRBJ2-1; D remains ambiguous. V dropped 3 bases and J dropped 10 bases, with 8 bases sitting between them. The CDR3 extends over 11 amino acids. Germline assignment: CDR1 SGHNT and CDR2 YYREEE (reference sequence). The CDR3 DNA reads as TGTGCCAGCAGCTCGGCCCACGAGCAGTTCTTC. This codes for CASSSAHEQFF.

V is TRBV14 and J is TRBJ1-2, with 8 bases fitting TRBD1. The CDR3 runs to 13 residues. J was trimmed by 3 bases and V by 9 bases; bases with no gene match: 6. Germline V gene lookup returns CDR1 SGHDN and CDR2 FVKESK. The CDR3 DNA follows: TGTGCCAGTGGACAGGGCTCTCACTATGGCTACACCTTC. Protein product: CASGQGSHYGYTF. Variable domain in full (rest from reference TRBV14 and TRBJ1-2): EAGVTQFPSHSVIEKGQTVTLRCDPISGHDNLYWYRRVMGKEIKFLLHFVKESKQDESGMPNNRFLAERTGGTYSTLKVQPAELEDSGVYFCASGQGSHYGYTFGSGTRLTVV.

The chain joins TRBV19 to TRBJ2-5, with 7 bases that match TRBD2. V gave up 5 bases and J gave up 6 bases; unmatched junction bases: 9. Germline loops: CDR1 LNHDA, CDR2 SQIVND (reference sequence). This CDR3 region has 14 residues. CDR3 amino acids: CASSSSPGGQTQYF. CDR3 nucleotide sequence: TGTGCCAGTAGTTCATCCCCGGGGGGACAGACCCAGTACTTC.

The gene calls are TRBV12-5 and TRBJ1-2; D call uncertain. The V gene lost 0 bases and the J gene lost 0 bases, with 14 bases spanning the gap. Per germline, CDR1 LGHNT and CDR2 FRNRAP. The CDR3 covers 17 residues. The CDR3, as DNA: TGTGCTAGTGGTTTGGTCCCGCCGGGCATCGCTAACTATGGCTACACCTTC. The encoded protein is CASGLVPPGIANYGYTF.

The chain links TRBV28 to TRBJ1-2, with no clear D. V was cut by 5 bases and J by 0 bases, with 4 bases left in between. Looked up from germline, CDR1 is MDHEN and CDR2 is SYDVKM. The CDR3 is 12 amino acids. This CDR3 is CASSQANYGYTF. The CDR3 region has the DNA TGTGCCAGCAGTCAAGCTAACTATGGCTACACCTTC.

The CDR3 here is CASSLGQGPPTDTQYF. CDR3 DNA: TGTGCCAGCAGCTTAGGGCAAGGGCCCCCCACAGATACGCAGTATTTT. V is TRBV7-9 and J is TRBJ2-3; D remains ambiguous. The V end lost 1 base, the J end lost 2 bases, and 13 bases lay between the germline ends. This CDR3 comprises 16 residues. Germline CDR1 is SEHNR and CDR2 is FQNEAQ (reference sequence).

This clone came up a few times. CDR3 sequence (DNA): TGTGCCAGCAGGCGCACAAGCACAGATACGCAGTATTTT. Translated, it gives CASRRTSTDTQYF. The chain couples TRBV7-2 to TRBJ2-3; D uncertain. The V and J ends lost 6 bases and 0 bases respectively, with 7 bases between them. Germline CDR1 and CDR2: SGHTA and FQGNSA. This CDR3 contains 13 residues.

CDR3 sequence reads: CASSLSSTNTDTQYF. The DNA of the CDR3 is TGTGCCAGCAGCTTATCCAGTACCAACACAGATACGCAGTATTTT. The rearrangement uses TRBV7-3 and TRBJ2-3; the D is unclear. CDR1 and CDR2 from the germline V gene are SGHTA and FQGTGA. This CDR3 comprises 15 residues. V was clipped by 2 bases and J by 2 bases, with 11 bases between them.

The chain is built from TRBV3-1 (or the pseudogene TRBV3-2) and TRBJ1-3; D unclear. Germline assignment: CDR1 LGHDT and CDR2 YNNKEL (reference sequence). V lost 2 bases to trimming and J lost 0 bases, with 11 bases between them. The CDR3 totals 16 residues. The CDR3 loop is CASSQSTPFSGNTIYF. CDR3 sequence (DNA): TGTGCCAGCAGCCAATCCACGCCATTCTCTGGAAACACCATATATTTT.

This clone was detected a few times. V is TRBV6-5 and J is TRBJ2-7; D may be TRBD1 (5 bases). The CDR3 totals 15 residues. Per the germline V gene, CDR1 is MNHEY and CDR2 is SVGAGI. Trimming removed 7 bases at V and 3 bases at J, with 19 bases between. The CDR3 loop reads CASNPPAGQVYEQYF. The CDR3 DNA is TGTGCCAGCAACCCCCCTGCAGGGCAGGTCTACGAGCAGTACTTC.

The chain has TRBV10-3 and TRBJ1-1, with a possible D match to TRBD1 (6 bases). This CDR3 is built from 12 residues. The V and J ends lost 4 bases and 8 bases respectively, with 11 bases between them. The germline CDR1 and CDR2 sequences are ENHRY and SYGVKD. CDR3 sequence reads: CAISVEGQEAFF. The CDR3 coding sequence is TGTGCCATCAGTGTGGAGGGACAAGAAGCTTTCTTT.

The CDR3 nucleotides read TGTGCCAGCTCGCCTCAAAGACAGTCTGAAGCTTTCTTT. Translated: CASSPQRQSEAFF. This sequence joins TRBV18 and TRBJ1-1; a possible D gene is TRBD1 (5 bases). The CDR3 extends over 13 amino acids. Looked up from germline, CDR1 is KGHSH and CDR2 is LQKENI. V was shortened by 6 bases and J by 6 bases, with 14 bases between the two germline ends.

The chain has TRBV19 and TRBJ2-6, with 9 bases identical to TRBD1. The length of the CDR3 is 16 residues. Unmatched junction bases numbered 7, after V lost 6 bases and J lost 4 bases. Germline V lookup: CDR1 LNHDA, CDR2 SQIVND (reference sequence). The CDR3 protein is CASSPQGATGANVLTF. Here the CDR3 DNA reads TGTGCCAGTAGCCCACAGGGGGCAACGGGGGCCAACGTCCTGACTTTC.

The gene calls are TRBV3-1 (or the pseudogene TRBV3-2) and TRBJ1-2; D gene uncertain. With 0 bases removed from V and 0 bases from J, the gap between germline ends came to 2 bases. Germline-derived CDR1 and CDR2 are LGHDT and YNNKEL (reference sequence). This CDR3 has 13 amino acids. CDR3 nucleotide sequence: TGTGCCAGCAGCCAAGACCCTAACTATGGCTACACCTTC. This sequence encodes CASSQDPNYGYTF.

CDR3 in DNA: TGCGCCAGCAGCCAAGACCCGCGTGAAGCTTTCTTT. It is translated as CASSQDPREAFF. The V gene is TRBV4-1, the J gene TRBJ1-1, with unresolved D. Germline V gene data show CDR1 as MGHRA and CDR2 as YSYEKL. Trimming cost V 0 bases and J 7 bases, with 6 bases left between them. This CDR3 has 12 amino acids.

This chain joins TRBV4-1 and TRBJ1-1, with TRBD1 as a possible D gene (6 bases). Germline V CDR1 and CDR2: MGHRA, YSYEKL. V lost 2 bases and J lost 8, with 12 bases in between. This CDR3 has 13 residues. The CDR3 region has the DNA TGCGCCAGCAGCCAAAAGGGGGGACGCGAAGCTTTCTTT. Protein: CASSQKGGREAFF.

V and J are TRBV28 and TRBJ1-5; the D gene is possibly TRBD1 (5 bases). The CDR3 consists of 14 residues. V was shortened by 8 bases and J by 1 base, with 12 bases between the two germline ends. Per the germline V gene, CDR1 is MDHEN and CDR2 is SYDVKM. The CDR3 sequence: CASGSGLSNQPQHF. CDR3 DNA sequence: TGTGCCAGCGGGTCGGGGCTGAGCAATCAGCCCCAGCATTTT.

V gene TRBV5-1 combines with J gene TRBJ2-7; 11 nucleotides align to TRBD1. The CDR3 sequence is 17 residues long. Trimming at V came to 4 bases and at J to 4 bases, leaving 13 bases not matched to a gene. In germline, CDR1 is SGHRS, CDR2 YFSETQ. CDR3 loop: CASSPYPGQGEIYEQYV. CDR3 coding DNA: TGCGCCAGCAGCCCTTATCCGGGACAGGGGGAGATTTACGAGCAGTACGTC.

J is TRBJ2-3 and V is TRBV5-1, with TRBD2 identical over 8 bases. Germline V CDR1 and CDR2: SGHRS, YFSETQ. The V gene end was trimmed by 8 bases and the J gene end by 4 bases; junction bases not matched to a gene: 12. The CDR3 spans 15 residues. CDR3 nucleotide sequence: TGCGCCAGTCGGGACGGGGGGGCCTTCCCAGATACGCAGTATTTT. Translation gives CASRDGGAFPDTQYF.

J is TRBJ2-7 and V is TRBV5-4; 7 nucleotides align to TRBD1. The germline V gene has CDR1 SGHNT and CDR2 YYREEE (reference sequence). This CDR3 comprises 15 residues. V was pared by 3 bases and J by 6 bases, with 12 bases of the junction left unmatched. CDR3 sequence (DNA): TGTGCCAGCAGCTCGGGAAGGGACAGCCTGAGCGAGCAGTACTTC. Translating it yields CASSSGRDSLSEQYF. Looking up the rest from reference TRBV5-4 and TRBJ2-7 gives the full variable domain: ETGVTQSPTHLIKTRGQQVTLRCSSQSGHNTVSWYQQALGQGPQFIFQYYREEENGRGNFPPRFSGLQFPNYSSELNVNALELDDSALYLCASSSGRDSLSEQYFGPGTRLTVT.

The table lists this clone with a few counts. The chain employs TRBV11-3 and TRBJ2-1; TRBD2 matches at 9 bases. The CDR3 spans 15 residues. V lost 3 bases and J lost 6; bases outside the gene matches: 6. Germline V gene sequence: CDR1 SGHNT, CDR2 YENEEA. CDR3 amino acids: CASSLGGGAFNEQFF. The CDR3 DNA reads TGTGCCAGCAGCTTGGGCGGGGGGGCCTTCAATGAGCAGTTCTTC.

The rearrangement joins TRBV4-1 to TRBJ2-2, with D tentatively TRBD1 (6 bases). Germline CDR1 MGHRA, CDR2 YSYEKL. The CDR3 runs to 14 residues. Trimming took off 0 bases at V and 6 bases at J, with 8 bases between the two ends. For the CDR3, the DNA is TGCGCCAGCAGCCAAGATGGGGGCTCCGGGGAGCTGTTTTTT. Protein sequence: CASSQDGGSGELFF.

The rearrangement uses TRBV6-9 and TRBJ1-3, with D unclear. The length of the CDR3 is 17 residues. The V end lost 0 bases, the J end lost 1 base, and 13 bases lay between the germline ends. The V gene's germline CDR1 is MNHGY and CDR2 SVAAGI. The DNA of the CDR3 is TGTGCCAGCAGTTATTCCCCTCTCTCGGAGTCTGGAAACACCATATATTTT. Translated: CASSYSPLSESGNTIYF.

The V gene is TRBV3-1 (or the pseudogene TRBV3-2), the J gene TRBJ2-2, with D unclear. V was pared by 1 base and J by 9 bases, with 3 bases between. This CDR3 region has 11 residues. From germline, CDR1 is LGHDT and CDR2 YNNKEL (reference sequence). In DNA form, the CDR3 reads TGTGCCAGCAGCCAAGCATGGGAGCTGTTTTTT. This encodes CASSQAWELFF.

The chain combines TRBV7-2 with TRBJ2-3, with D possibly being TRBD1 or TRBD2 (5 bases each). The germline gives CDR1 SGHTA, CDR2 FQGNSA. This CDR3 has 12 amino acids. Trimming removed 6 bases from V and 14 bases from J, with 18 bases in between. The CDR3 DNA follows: TGTGCCAGCAGTTCGTCGGGGCGCTCGGCGTATTTT. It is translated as CASSSSGRSAYF.

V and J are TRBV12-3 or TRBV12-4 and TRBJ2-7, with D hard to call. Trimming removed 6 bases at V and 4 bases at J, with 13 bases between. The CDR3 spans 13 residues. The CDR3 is CASSPGGAYEQYF. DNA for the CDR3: TGTGCCAGCAGCCCAGGCGGCGCATACGAGCAGTACTTC.

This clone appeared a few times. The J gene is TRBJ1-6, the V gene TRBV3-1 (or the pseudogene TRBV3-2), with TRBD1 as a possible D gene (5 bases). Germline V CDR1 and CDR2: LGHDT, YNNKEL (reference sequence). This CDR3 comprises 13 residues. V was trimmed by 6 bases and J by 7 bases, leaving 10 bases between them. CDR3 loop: CASRQVSNSPLHF. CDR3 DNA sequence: TGTGCCAGCAGACAGGTTTCGAATTCACCCCTCCACTTT.

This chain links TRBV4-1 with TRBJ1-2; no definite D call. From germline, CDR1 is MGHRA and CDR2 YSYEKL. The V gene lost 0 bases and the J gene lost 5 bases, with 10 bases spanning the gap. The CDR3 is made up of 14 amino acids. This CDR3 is CASSQEEGGYGYTF. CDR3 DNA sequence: TGCGCCAGCAGCCAAGAGGAGGGAGGGTATGGCTACACCTTC.

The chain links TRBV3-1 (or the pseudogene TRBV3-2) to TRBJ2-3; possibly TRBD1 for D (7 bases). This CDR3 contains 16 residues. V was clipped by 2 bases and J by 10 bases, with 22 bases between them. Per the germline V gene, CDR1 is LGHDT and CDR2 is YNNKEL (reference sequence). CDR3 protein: CASSQFQRAGGLPQYF. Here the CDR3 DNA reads TGTGCCAGCAGCCAATTCCAGCGGGCAGGGGGGTTGCCGCAGTATTTT.